The 7 T cell receptor beta chains in this list originate from one sample, sequenced in a study of T cell clones after liver transplantation. The data were produced by immunoSEQ multiplex PCR, yet TCRdb's version contains in-frame clones alone and is incomplete. The sample has roughly 100,000 clones; 75% to 85% are singletons. The sequencing used CD4+ T cells from blood, collected before liver transplant. Every receptor here comes from a human donor who received a liver transplant.

V gene TRBV7-9 combines with J gene TRBJ2-7, with a tentative D call TRBD2 (5 bases). Trimming took 4 bases from V and 3 from J, leaving 22 bases between them. CDR1 and CDR2 (germline): SEHNR, FQNEAQ (reference sequence). The CDR3 sequence is 17 residues long. The CDR3 sequence: CASSSLLGSDRSYEQYF. The CDR3 coding sequence is TGTGCCAGCAGCTCCCTCTTGGGTAGCGATAGGAGCTACGAGCAGTACTTC. The entire variable domain, with the rest obtained from reference TRBV7-9 and TRBJ2-7, is as follows: DTGVSQNPRHKITKRGQNVTFRCDPISEHNRLYWYRQTLGQGPEFLTYFQNEAQLEKSRLLSDRFSAERPKGSFSTLEIQRTEQGDSAMYLCASSSLLGSDRSYEQYFGPGTRLTVT.

V gene TRBV29-1 combines with J gene TRBJ1-2; D not certain. Deletions cut 7 bases from V and 8 bases from J, with 20 bases between. The length of the CDR3 is 13 residues. Germline loops: CDR1 SQVTM, CDR2 ANQGSEA. DNA for the CDR3: TGCAGCGCCGGAGGGAGCCCGCGAGAGGGCTACACCTTC. It yields the protein CSAGGSPREGYTF.

V gene TRBV27 combines with J gene TRBJ2-2, with D tentatively TRBD2 (5 bases). The CDR3 runs to 15 residues. From germline, CDR1 is MNHEY and CDR2 SMNVEV (reference sequence). The germline V and J ends were trimmed by 2 bases and 6 bases, with 13 bases remaining between them. CDR3 residues: CASSLRTVRAGELFF. The DNA of the CDR3 is TGTGCCAGCAGTTTAAGAACGGTGAGGGCCGGGGAGCTGTTTTTT.

J is TRBJ2-7 and V is TRBV30; 8 bases align to TRBD2. Germline CDR1 reads GTSNPN; CDR2 reads SVGIG (reference sequence). The CDR3 has 14 residues. V trimming: 2 bases; J trimming: 2 bases; junction bases outside the gene matches: 5. As DNA, the CDR3 is TGTGCCTGGAGTACGTTAGCGGGGCCCTACGAGCAGTACTTC. It is translated as CAWSTLAGPYEQYF.

The rearrangement joins TRBV14 to TRBJ1-5; 9 bases map to TRBD1. The germline CDR1 and CDR2 sequences are SGHDN and FVKESK. The CDR3 length is 18 residues. J was trimmed by 2 bases and V by 4 bases; bases with no gene match: 12. The CDR3 loop is CASSPGTGFFVGNQPQHF. CDR3 in DNA: TGTGCCAGCAGCCCCGGGACAGGGTTTTTTGTTGGCAATCAGCCCCAGCATTTT.

The CDR3 region is CASSSSWANIQYF. The CDR3 DNA sequence: TGTGCCAGCAGTTCTTCTTGGGCGAACATTCAGTACTTC. The chain uses TRBV27 and TRBJ2-4; D is uncertain. Trimming shortened V by 4 bases and J by 7 bases, and 11 bases separated the two germline ends. CDR1 and CDR2 from the germline V gene are MNHEY and SMNVEV (reference sequence). This CDR3 region has 13 residues.

This clone was seen a few times. V and J are TRBV6-5 and TRBJ2-2; the D gene is possibly TRBD1 (6 bases). Germline lookup yields CDR1 MNHEY and CDR2 SVGAGI. This CDR3 has 13 residues. The V end was cut by 6 bases, the J end by 4 bases, with 9 bases between. For the CDR3, the DNA is TGTGCCAGCAGACAGGGTGTCACCGGGGAGCTGTTTTTT. The encoded protein is CASRQGVTGELFF.